One and the same sample provided the 27 T cell receptor beta chains below, sequenced in a study of CD8 T cells in Susac syndrome. Reverse transcription of roughly 0.45 to 1 ug RNA used random hexamers. Each CDR3 protein gets one entry after TCRdb re-called the immunoSEQ multiplex PCR reads with MiXCR. The table shows 350,000 to 550,000 distinct CDR3 sequences, with approximately 85% occurring only once. The specimen was CD8+ T cells from PBMCs. These receptors all stem from a human donor with multiple sclerosis.

The chain recombines TRBV6-5 with TRBJ2-1, with D tentatively TRBD2 (5 bases). The V gene lost 6 bases and the J gene lost 5 bases, with 17 bases spanning the gap. The CDR3 runs 15 residues. CDR1 and CDR2 (germline): MNHEY, SVGAGI. The CDR3: CASSLNRAVNNEQFF. CDR3 bases: TGTGCCAGCAGCCTCAATCGAGCGGTAAACAATGAGCAGTTCTTC.

Here the CDR3 DNA reads TGTGCCAGCAGTTTATCGGCGGGGGGTAACACTGAAGCTTTCTTT. Its protein product is CASSLSAGGNTEAFF. J is TRBJ1-1 and V is TRBV27; D is possibly TRBD1 (5 bases). The CDR3 has 15 amino acids. V gave up 0 bases and J gave up 2 bases, with 10 bases separating them. The germline V gene encodes CDR1 MNHEY and CDR2 SMNVEV (reference sequence).

This clonotype was detected only once. The rearrangement links TRBV10-2 to TRBJ2-7; the match to TRBD2 covers 12 bases. Looked up from germline, CDR1 is WSHSY and CDR2 is SAAADI. The CDR3 length is 14 residues. The V gene end was trimmed by 6 bases and the J gene end by 3 bases; junction bases not matched to a gene: 3. Written as DNA, the CDR3 is TGCGCCAGCAGCGGACTAGCGGGAAACTACGAGCAGTACTTC. Its translation: CASSGLAGNYEQYF.

This sequence joins TRBV5-6 and TRBJ2-7; D unresolved. This CDR3 has 13 residues. In germline, CDR1 is SGHDT, CDR2 YYEEEE. V lost 6 bases, J lost 2 bases, and 12 bases lay in between. The chain's CDR3 is CASTSITAYEQYF. CDR3 DNA: TGTGCCAGCACATCGATAACAGCCTACGAGCAGTACTTC.

The rearrangement joins TRBV9 to TRBJ1-2; 8 nucleotides match TRBD1. The trim removed 3 bases at V and 8 bases at J, leaving 15 bases unmatched. From germline, CDR1 is SGDLS and CDR2 YYNGEE. The CDR3 extends over 16 amino acids. CDR3 residues: CASSEPVAGGAWGYTF. In nucleotides, the CDR3 is TGTGCCAGCAGCGAGCCCGTTGCAGGGGGCGCGTGGGGCTACACCTTC.

The chain links TRBV20-1 to TRBJ1-4; the match to TRBD1 covers 7 bases. CDR3 size: 13 residues. In germline, CDR1 is DFQATT, CDR2 SNEGSKA (reference sequence). The CDR3 region is CGHQNRGDEKLFF. The CDR3 DNA is TGCGGTCACCAAAACAGGGGAGACGAAAAACTGTTTTTT.

The V call is TRBV9, the J call TRBJ2-7; TRBD2 is a possible D gene (6 bases). V was clipped by 0 bases and J by 4 bases, with 11 bases between them. The CDR3 is made up of 14 amino acids. Germline lookup yields CDR1 SGDLS and CDR2 YYNGEE. CDR3 nucleotide sequence: TGTGCCAGCAGCGTAGACGGGAGCACGTACGAGCAGTACTTC. It is translated as CASSVDGSTYEQYF.

This chain joins TRBV6-1 and TRBJ2-1, with 11 positions matching TRBD2. The CDR3 runs 15 residues. In germline, CDR1 is MNHNS, CDR2 SASEGT. J was trimmed by 9 bases and V by 3 bases; bases with no gene match: 7. CDR3 protein: CASSEKVGLAGEQFF. CDR3 in DNA: TGTGCCAGCAGTGAGAAAGTAGGACTAGCGGGTGAGCAGTTCTTC.

The chain combines TRBV6-2 or TRBV6-3 with TRBJ2-2, with D tentatively TRBD1 or TRBD2 (6 bases each). This CDR3 has 14 amino acids. Deletions cut 0 bases from V and 9 bases from J, with 11 bases between. The germline CDR1 and CDR2 sequences are MNHEY and SVGEGT. Written as DNA, the CDR3 is TGTGCCAGCAGTTACTCTGGGGGGCATCGGGAGCTGTTTTTT. Translation: CASSYSGGHRELFF.

This clonotype was observed a single time. The chain couples TRBV7-8 to TRBJ1-2; D unclear. The ends were cut back, 0 bases at V and 1 base at J, with 12 bases in the middle. CDR1 and CDR2 (germline): SGHVS, FQNEAQ. The CDR3 has 16 residues. The CDR3 DNA sequence: TGTGCCAGCAGCTTAGCGGCCGGGGTACTTAACTATGGCTACACCTTC. Residues: CASSLAAGVLNYGYTF.

V gene TRBV27 combines with J gene TRBJ1-1, with a tentative D call TRBD1 (5 bases). The V end lost 1 base, the J end lost 7 bases, and 13 bases lay between the germline ends. Germline CDR1 and CDR2: MNHEY and SMNVEV (reference sequence). This CDR3 spans 14 amino acids. CDR3 DNA sequence: TGTGCCAGCAGTTTATTGGCGGGGGAGCGTGAAGCTTTCTTT. Translating gives CASSLLAGEREAFF.

The V call is TRBV12-3 or TRBV12-4, the J call TRBJ1-5; D unresolved. The germline V and J ends were trimmed by 6 bases and 3 bases, with 9 bases remaining between them. CDR3 length: 13 amino acids. Here the CDR3 DNA reads TGTGCCAGCAGCCCACTACTCAATCAGCCCCAGCATTTT. Protein product: CASSPLLNQPQHF.

The V gene is TRBV20-1, the J gene TRBJ2-7, with 8 bases lining up with TRBD2. V shed 7 bases and J 4 bases; nucleotides not matched to a gene: 15. The CDR3 spans 15 residues. Germline V CDR1 and CDR2: DFQATT, SNEGSKA (reference sequence). CDR3 sequence (DNA): TGCAGTGTCCAAATGCGAGCGGGGGAATCATACGAGCAGTACTTC. This codes for CSVQMRAGESYEQYF.

Of note for this clonotype: Compared with germline, one end of the junction differs, possibly owing to a read error. The rearrangement joins TRBV12-3 or TRBV12-4 to TRBJ2-1, with 9 positions matching TRBD1. This CDR3 comprises 15 residues. This CDR3 reads CASSHGQGIYNGQFF. In nucleotides, the CDR3 is TGTGCCAGCAGTCACGGACAGGGGATCTACAATGGGCAGTTCTTC.

V is TRBV24-1 and J is TRBJ2-2; D is uncertain. The CDR3 totals 13 residues. The V gene lost 6 bases and the J gene lost 1 base, with 5 bases spanning the gap. CDR1 is KGHDR and CDR2 is SFDVKD in the germline V gene. CDR3 region: CATSSRNTGELFF. The DNA of the CDR3 is TGTGCCACCAGTTCCAGGAACACCGGGGAGCTGTTTTTT.

This rearrangement joins TRBV6-5 to TRBJ1-1; the D gene is possibly TRBD1 (6 bases). Trimming took off 1 base at V and 6 bases at J, with 15 bases between the two ends. CDR3 length: 15 amino acids. The germline V gene encodes CDR1 MNHEY and CDR2 SVGAGI. CDR3 bases: TGTGCCAGCAGTTACTGGGGAAAGGGGGGGCCTGAAGCTTTCTTT. As protein: CASSYWGKGGPEAFF.

The rearrangement links TRBV29-1 to TRBJ1-2; D unclear. The CDR3 is 14 amino acids. V lost 0 bases and J 5 bases, leaving 13 bases between the germline ends. The germline V gene has CDR1 SQVTM and CDR2 ANQGSEA. The CDR3 here is CSVEDDTDPYGYTF. The CDR3, as DNA: TGCAGCGTTGAAGATGACACGGACCCATATGGCTACACCTTC.

The rearrangement links TRBV14 to TRBJ1-6; 8 bases align to TRBD1. In germline, CDR1 is SGHDN, CDR2 FVKESK. The CDR3 covers 14 residues. The V gene end was trimmed by 5 bases and the J gene end by 4 bases; junction bases not matched to a gene: 1. CDR3 residues: CASSWTGYNSPLHF. CDR3 bases: TGTGCCAGCAGCTGGACAGGGTATAATTCACCCCTCCACTTT.

The V call is TRBV30, the J call TRBJ2-2; 9 nucleotides agree with TRBD2. The germline V gene encodes CDR1 GTSNPN and CDR2 SVGIG (reference sequence). V was pared by 8 bases and J by 3 bases, with 7 bases of the junction left unmatched. The CDR3 totals 14 residues. The CDR3 bases are TGTGCCCAACCGGCGGGGGGGGACACCGGGGAGCTGTTTTTT. Its protein is CAQPAGGDTGELFF.

This chain uses TRBV7-9 with TRBJ2-7; D is perhaps TRBD1 or TRBD2 (5 bases each). The CDR3 sequence is 14 residues long. The germline V gene encodes CDR1 SEHNR and CDR2 FQNEAQ (reference sequence). The V end was cut by 5 bases, the J end by 6 bases, with 17 bases between. CDR3 in DNA: TGTGCCAGCAGCGGACCCGGGACCGGGTTCGAGCAGTACTTC. This sequence encodes CASSGPGTGFEQYF.

V is TRBV27 and J is TRBJ2-5; D is possibly TRBD2 (5 bases). Trimming removed 3 bases at V and 7 bases at J, with 9 bases between. Germline loops: CDR1 MNHEY, CDR2 SMNVEV (reference sequence). The CDR3 consists of 12 residues. CDR3 sequence reads: CASSLQRATQYF. The CDR3 region has the DNA TGTGCCAGCAGTTTGCAGAGGGCGACCCAGTACTTC.

The rearrangement joins TRBV4-1 to TRBJ1-5, with TRBD1 as a possible D gene (5 bases). Deletions cut 3 bases from V and 0 bases from J, with 9 bases between. The CDR3 runs to 15 residues. From germline, CDR1 is MGHRA and CDR2 YSYEKL. CDR3 region: CASSHGTYSNQPQHF. CDR3 nucleotide sequence: TGCGCCAGCAGCCACGGGACGTATAGCAATCAGCCCCAGCATTTT.

This clonotype was picked up a small number of times. The V call is TRBV7-6, the J call TRBJ1-1, with unresolved D. The V end was cut by 1 base, the J end by 4 bases, with 7 bases between. Germline V gives CDR1 SGHVS, CDR2 FNYEAQ. This CDR3 is built from 13 residues. CDR3: CASSLEVGTEAFF. The CDR3 region has the DNA TGTGCCAGCAGCTTAGAGGTCGGCACTGAAGCTTTCTTT.

This chain uses TRBV12-5 with TRBJ2-1; 9 bases are shared with TRBD1. The germline V gene has CDR1 LGHNT and CDR2 FRNRAP. V shed 3 bases, J shed 3 bases, and the junction held 3 bases outside the gene matches. This CDR3 comprises 15 residues. The CDR3 sequence is CASGLRDRVYNEQFF. The CDR3 DNA reads as TGTGCTAGTGGTTTAAGGGACAGGGTCTACAATGAGCAGTTCTTC.

The rearrangement links TRBV5-1 to TRBJ2-1, with D hard to call. Trimming left V 4 bases short and J 3 bases short, with 14 bases between. Germline values: CDR1 SGHRS, CDR2 YFSETQ. The CDR3 is 15 residues long. The CDR3 loop is CASSPRPGYYNEQFF. For the CDR3, the DNA is TGCGCCAGCAGCCCGCGACCGGGTTACTACAATGAGCAGTTCTTC.

This clonotype was detected only a few times. The chain recombines TRBV12-5 with TRBJ1-5; a weak D match, TRBD1 (5 bases). The germline gives CDR1 LGHNT, CDR2 FRNRAP. This CDR3 contains 15 residues. The V end lost 8 bases, the J end lost 2 bases, and 16 bases lay between the germline ends. The CDR3 reads CASSYGAPGNQPQHF. The DNA for the CDR3 is TGTGCTAGTTCATATGGGGCGCCGGGCAATCAGCCCCAGCATTTT.

The chain employs TRBV23-1 and TRBJ2-7; 8 nucleotides align to TRBD1. TRBV23-1 is given ORF status, its function remaining uncertain. The V segment lost 0 bases and the J segment 5 bases; nucleotides outside the gene matches: 6. This CDR3 comprises 15 residues. The CDR3 coding sequence is TGCGCCAGCAGTCAATCAAGACAGGGGTACCACGAGCAGTACTTC. This gives the protein CASSQSRQGYHEQYF.